This TCR beta chain was documented in a study of blood T cell repertoires in COVID-19. For the study at large: The analysed material was cDNA or gDNA that came from T cells, B-cell-depleted T cells, or PBMCs.

Original processing methods: Counts of nucleated cells, estimated from reference gene primer amplification, were obtained. This table comes from immunoSEQ multiplex PCR, and its TCRdb copy is limited to in-frame clones, with some not included. V, J and clone size reflect that table, while D and trimming were determined from the DNA. The table shows approximately 75,000 clones, with 75% to 90% occurring only once. Looked up from germline, CDR1 is SGHNT and CDR2 is YYREEE (reference sequence). Trimming took 0 bases from V and 0 from J, leaving 7 bases between them. This CDR3 comprises 15 residues. This clone occurred a few times.

The chain carries TRBV5-4 and TRBJ1-3; D is uncertain. The TCR sequence derives from a man older than 75 with COVID-19, enrolled during active disease. Sequenced sample: peripheral blood. The CDR3 DNA reads TGTGCCAGCAGCTTGGGACACGGCTCTGGAAACACCATATATTTT. It specifies CASSLGHGSGNTIYF.